This record concerns one T cell receptor (beta chain) sequence. This specimen comes from a study of identical twins. The CDR3 spans 15 residues. Deletions cut 2 bases from V and 0 bases from J, with 10 bases between. The V gene's germline CDR1 is MNHEY and CDR2 SVGAGI. Via MiXCR, TCRdb re-called the 5' RACE reads, giving one row per CDR3 protein. Here the sample spans around 690,000 distinct CDR3 sequences, roughly 20% being singletons. The data also belong to a second study, concerning T cells expressing NK-cell markers. That source reports: These clonotypes also led the CD3+CD56-NKG2C+ fraction in several donors.

This TCR came from a woman between 18 and 29 years old in good health. Sequencing input: PBMCs. The rearrangement joins TRBV6-5 to TRBJ1-1; tentative D call: TRBD1 (5 bases). The chain's CDR3 is CASSYRQSMNTEAFF. CDR3 nucleotide sequence: TGTGCCAGCAGTTACAGACAGAGCATGAACACTGAAGCTTTCTTT.